Sequencing of this TCR beta chain was carried out in a study of T cell repertoires in cytomegalovirus infection. Background on the study: It was the public TCR beta signatures that indicated both CMV infection and matching HLA type.

TCRdb re-called the reads through MiXCR, storing one row per CDR3 protein. The sample includes about 180,000 distinct CDR3 sequences, under 15% of them seen just once. The CDR3 runs to 16 residues. V was pared by 0 bases and J by 7 bases, with 11 bases of the junction left unmatched. Germline V gene data show CDR1 as SGHDN and CDR2 as FVKESK. This clonotype appeared a few times. Its antigen is still unknown. The study, taken as a whole, reports: Using cumulative public TCR beta family frequency, the authors identified those who carried CMV together with the relevant HLA.

The TCR comes from a human donor in good health (CMV status not recorded). Some clones in this sample may be carry-over from other donors' samples. V gene TRBV14 combines with J gene TRBJ2-7, with TRBD1 matching 8 bases. The sample taken for sequencing was PBMCs. CDR3 nucleotide sequence: TGTGCCAGCAGCCAAGATCAGATGGGACAGGAGGGGGAGCAGTACTTC. Its translation is CASSQDQMGQEGEQYF. Based on the CDR3 plus reference TRBV14 and TRBJ2-7, the full variable domain is EAGVTQFPSHSVIEKGQTVTLRCDPISGHDNLYWYRRVMGKEIKFLLHFVKESKQDESGMPNNRFLAERTGGTYSTLKVQPAELEDSGVYFCASSQDQMGQEGEQYFGPGTRLTVT.